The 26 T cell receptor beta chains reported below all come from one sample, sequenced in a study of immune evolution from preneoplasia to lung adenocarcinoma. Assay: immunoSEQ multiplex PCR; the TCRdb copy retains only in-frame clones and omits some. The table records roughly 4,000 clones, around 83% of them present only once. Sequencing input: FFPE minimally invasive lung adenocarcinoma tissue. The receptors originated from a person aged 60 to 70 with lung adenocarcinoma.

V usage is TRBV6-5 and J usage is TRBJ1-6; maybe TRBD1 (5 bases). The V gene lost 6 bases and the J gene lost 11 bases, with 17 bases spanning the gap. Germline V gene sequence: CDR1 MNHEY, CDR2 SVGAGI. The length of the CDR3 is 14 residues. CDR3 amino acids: CASRMRGMGPPLHF. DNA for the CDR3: TGTGCCAGCAGAATGCGGGGCATGGGCCCACCCCTCCACTTT.

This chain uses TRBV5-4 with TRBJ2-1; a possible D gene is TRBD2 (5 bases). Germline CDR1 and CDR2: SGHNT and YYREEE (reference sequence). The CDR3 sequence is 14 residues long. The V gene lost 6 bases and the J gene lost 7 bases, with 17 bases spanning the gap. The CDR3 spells CASKGQLDRNEQFF. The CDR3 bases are TGTGCCAGCAAGGGTCAACTAGACCGGAATGAGCAGTTCTTC.

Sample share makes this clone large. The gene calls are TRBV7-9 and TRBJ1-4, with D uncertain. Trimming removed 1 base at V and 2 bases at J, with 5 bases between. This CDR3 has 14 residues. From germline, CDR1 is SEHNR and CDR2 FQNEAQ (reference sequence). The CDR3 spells CASSLVQTNEKLFF. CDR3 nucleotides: TGTGCCAGCAGCTTAGTGCAGACTAATGAAAAACTGTTTTTT.

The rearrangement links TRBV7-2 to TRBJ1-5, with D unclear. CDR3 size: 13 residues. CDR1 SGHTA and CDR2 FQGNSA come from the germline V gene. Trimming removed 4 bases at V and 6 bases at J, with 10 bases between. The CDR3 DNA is TGTGCCAGCAGCTCCTTATCGAGTCAGCCCCAGCATTTT. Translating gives CASSSLSSQPQHF.

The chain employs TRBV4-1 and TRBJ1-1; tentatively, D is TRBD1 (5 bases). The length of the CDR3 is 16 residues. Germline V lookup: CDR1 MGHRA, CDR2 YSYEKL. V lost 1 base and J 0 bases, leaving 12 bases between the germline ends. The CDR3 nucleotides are TGCGCCAGCAGCCAAGTATGGGGCAGCATGAACACTGAAGCTTTCTTT. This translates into CASSQVWGSMNTEAFF.

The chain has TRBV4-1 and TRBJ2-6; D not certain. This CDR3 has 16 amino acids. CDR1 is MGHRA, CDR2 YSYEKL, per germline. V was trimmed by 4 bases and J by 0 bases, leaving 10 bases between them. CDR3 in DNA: TGCGCCAGCAGCCGAACCAAAGCCTCTGGGGCCAACGTCCTGACTTTC. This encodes CASSRTKASGANVLTF.

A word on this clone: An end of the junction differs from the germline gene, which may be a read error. The CDR3 spells CASSDRTDRHGYTF. The CDR3 DNA is TGCGCCAGCAGTGACCGCACTGACAGGCATGGCTACACTTTC. The gene calls are TRBV10-1 and TRBJ1-2; tentatively, D is TRBD1 (6 bases). The CDR3 spans 14 residues. Germline CDR1 is WNHNN and CDR2 is SYGVQD (reference sequence).

The CDR3 nucleotides are TGTGCCAGCACCAGTTCCGTTAATCAGCCCCAGCATTTT. Protein sequence: CASTSSVNQPQHF. This chain links TRBV7-2 with TRBJ1-5; D not resolved. Trimming shortened V by 7 bases and J by 4 bases, and 11 bases separated the two germline ends. The CDR3 has 13 residues. The germline V gene encodes CDR1 SGHTA and CDR2 FQGNSA.

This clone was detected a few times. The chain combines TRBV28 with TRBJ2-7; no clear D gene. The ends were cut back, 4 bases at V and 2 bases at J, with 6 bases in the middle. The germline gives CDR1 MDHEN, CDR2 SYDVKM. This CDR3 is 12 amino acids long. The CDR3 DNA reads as TGTGCCAGCAGTTCTCGGACCTACGAGCAGTACTTC. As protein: CASSSRTYEQYF.

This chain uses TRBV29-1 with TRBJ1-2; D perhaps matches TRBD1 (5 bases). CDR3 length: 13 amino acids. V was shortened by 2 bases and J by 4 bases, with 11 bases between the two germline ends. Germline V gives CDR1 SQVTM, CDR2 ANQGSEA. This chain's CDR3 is CSVESGAFYGYTF. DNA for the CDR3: TGCAGCGTTGAAAGTGGGGCCTTCTATGGCTACACCTTC.

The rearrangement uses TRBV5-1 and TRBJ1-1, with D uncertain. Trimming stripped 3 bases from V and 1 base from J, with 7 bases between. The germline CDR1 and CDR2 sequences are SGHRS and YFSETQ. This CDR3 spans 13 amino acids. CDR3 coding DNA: TGCGCCAGCAGCTCTACAGCGAACACTGAAGCTTTCTTT. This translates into CASSSTANTEAFF.

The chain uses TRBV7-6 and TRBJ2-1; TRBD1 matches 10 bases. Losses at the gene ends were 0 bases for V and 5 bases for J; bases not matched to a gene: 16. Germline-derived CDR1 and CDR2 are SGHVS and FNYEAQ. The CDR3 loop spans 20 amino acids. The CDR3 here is CASSLAPGTGVGRRNNEQFF. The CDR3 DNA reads TGTGCCAGCAGCTTAGCGCCCGGGACAGGGGTCGGGAGACGGAACAATGAGCAGTTCTTC.

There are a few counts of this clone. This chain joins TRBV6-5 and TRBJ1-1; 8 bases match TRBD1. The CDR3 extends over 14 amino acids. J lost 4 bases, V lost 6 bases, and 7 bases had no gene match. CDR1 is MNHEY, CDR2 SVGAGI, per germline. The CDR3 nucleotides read TGTGCCAGCAGAGTAGACAGGGGCTTCACTGAAGCTTTCTTT. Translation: CASRVDRGFTEAFF.

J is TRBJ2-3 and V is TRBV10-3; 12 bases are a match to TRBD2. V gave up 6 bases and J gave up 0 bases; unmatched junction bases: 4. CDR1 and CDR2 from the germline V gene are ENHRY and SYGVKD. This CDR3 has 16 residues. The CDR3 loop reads CAIRRTSGASTDTQYF. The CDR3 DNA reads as TGTGCCATCAGACGGACTAGCGGGGCTAGCACAGATACGCAGTATTTT.

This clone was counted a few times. The CDR3 region has the DNA TGTGCCAGTCATCCGGAACTAGCGGGAGTGGGAACCTACAATGAGCAGTTCTTC. This gives the protein CASHPELAGVGTYNEQFF. This chain joins TRBV19 and TRBJ2-1; 11 nucleotides match TRBD2. Germline CDR1 and CDR2: LNHDA and SQIVND (reference sequence). The J segment lost 2 bases and the V segment lost 8 bases, leaving 14 bases of the junction unmatched. The length of the CDR3 is 18 residues.

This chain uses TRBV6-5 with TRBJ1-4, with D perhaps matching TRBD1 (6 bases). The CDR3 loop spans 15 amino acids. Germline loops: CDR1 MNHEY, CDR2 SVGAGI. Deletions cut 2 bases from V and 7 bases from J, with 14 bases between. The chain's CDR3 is CASSYQTGTTEKLFF. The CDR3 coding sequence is TGTGCCAGCAGTTACCAGACAGGCACCACTGAAAAACTGTTTTTT.

CDR3 bases: TGTGCCAGCAGCTTCTGGACTAGCGGGCTCCAAGAGACCCAGTACTTC. Translating it yields CASSFWTSGLQETQYF. V is TRBV7-2 and J is TRBJ2-5; 11 bases line up with TRBD2. This CDR3 has 16 residues. Germline V CDR1 and CDR2: SGHTA, FQGNSA. V gave up 3 bases and J gave up 1 base; unmatched junction bases: 4.

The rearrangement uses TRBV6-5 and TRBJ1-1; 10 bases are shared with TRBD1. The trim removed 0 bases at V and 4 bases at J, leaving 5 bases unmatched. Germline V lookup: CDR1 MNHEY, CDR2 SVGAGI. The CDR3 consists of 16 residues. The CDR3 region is CASSYSSGTGATEAFF. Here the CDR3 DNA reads TGTGCCAGCAGTTACTCCTCCGGGACAGGGGCCACTGAAGCTTTCTTT.

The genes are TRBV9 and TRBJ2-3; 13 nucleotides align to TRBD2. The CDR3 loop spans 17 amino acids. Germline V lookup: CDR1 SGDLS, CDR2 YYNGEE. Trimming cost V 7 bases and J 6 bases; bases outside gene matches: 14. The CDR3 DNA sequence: TGTGCCAGCTCCGGGACTAGCGGGATTCAAATAGGGGATACGCAGTATTTT. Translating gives CASSGTSGIQIGDTQYF.

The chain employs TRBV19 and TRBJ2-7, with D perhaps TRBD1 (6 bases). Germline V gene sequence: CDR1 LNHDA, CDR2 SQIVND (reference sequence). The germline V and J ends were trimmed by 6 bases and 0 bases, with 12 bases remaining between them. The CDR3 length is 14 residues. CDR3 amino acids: CASRSTGSSYEQYF. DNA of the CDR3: TGTGCCAGTAGGTCCACAGGGAGCTCCTACGAGCAGTACTTC. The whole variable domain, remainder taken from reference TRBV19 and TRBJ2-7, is DGGITQSPKYLFRKEGQNVTLSCEQNLNHDAMYWYRQDPGQGLRLIYYSQIVNDFQKGDIAEGYSVSREKKESFPLTVTSAQKNPTAFYLCASRSTGSSYEQYFGPGTRLTVT.

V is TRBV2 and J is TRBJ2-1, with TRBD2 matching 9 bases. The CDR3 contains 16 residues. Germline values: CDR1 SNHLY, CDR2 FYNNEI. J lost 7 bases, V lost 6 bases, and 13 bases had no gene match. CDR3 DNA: TGTGCCAGCAGAGCGACTAGCGGCACGTCCATTAATGAGCAGTTCTTC. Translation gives CASRATSGTSINEQFF.

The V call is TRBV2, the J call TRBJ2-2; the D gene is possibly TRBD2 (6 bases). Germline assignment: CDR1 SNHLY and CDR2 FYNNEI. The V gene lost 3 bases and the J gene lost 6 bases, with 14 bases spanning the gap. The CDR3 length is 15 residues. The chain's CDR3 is CASSDGEVIPGELFF. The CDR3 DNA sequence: TGTGCCAGCAGTGATGGGGAGGTGATCCCCGGGGAGCTGTTTTTT.

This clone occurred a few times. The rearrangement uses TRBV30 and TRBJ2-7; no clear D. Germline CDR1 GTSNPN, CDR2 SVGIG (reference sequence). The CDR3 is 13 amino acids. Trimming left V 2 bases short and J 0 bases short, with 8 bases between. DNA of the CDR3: TGTGCCTGGAGTAGACAAATCTCCTACGAGCAGTACTTC. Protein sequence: CAWSRQISYEQYF.

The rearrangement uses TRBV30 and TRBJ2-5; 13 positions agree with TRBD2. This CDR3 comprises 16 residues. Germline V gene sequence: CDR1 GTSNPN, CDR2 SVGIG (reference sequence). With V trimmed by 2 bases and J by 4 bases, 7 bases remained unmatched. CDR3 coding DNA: TGTGCCTGGAGTTCTTATCGGACTAGCGGGAGAGAGACCCAGTACTTC. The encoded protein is CAWSSYRTSGRETQYF.

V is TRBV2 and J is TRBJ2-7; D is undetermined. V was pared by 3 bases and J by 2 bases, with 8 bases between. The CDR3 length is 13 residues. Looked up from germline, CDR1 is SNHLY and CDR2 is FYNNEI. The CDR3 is CASSEVVTYEQYF. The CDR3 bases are TGTGCCAGCAGTGAGGTAGTGACCTACGAGCAGTACTTC.

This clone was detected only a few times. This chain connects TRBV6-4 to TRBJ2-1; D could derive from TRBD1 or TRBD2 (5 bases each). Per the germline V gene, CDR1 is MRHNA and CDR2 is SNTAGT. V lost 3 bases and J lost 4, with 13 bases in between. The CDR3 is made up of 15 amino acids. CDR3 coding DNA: TGTGCCAGCAGTGAGGGGGACGGAACTTACAATGAGCAGTTCTTC. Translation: CASSEGDGTYNEQFF.